The 3 T cell receptor beta chains below were found in one sample sequenced in a study of identical twins. TCRdb processed the 5' RACE reads anew with MiXCR; each CDR3 protein has one entry. This sample has a few hundred thousand distinct CDR3 sequences, with under 20% found just once. The sequenced sample was naive T cells sorted from blood. The receptors were gathered from a middle-aged man in good health.

This clonotype showed up just a few times. J is TRBJ2-5 and V is TRBV4-2, with D possibly matching TRBD2 (5 bases). Trimming removed 0 bases from V and 0 bases from J, with 14 bases in between. The CDR3 runs to 17 residues. CDR1 is LGHNA, CDR2 YNFKEQ, per germline. For the CDR3, the DNA is TGTGCCAGCAGCCAAGATTTGGGGAGCCCATACCAAGAGACCCAGTACTTC. This codes for CASSQDLGSPYQETQYF.

This sequence joins TRBV20-1 and TRBJ1-5; weak D call: TRBD1 (6 bases). V lost 0 bases to trimming and J lost 1 base, with 16 bases between them. The germline V gene encodes CDR1 DFQATT and CDR2 SNEGSKA (reference sequence). This CDR3 is built from 17 residues. As DNA, the CDR3 is TGCAGTGCTAGAGATCGGGTGGGGGGCGCGAGCAATCAGCCCCAGCATTTT. Its translation is CSARDRVGGASNQPQHF.

This clonotype was counted a few times. CDR3 sequence reads: CASSSATGGSYEQYF. CDR3 sequence (DNA): TGTGCCAGCAGTTCTGCGACAGGGGGCTCCTACGAGCAGTACTTC. The chain employs TRBV6-2 or TRBV6-3 and TRBJ2-7; 9 nucleotides agree with TRBD1. The germline CDR1 and CDR2 sequences are MNHEY and SVGEGT. The CDR3 consists of 15 residues. Trimming cost V 4 bases and J 0 bases; bases outside gene matches: 4.